The 10 T cell receptor beta chains below come from one sample, sequenced in a study of blood T cell repertoires in COVID-19. The table came from immunoSEQ multiplex PCR; TCRdb's copy has only in-frame clones and leaves some out. The table has a few hundred thousand clones, around 90% seen once; the top ten hold over 1%. The specimen sequenced was peripheral blood. Source of these receptors: a man aged 40-49 years with acute or convalescent COVID-19.

J is TRBJ2-5 and V is TRBV5-4; 8 bases align to TRBD1. The CDR3 consists of 15 residues. Germline V lookup: CDR1 SGHNT, CDR2 YYREEE (reference sequence). V was pared by 0 bases and J by 5 bases, with 6 bases of the junction left unmatched. CDR3 loop: CASSLDQGASETQYF. Here the CDR3 DNA reads TGTGCCAGCAGCTTGGACCAGGGGGCTTCCGAGACCCAGTACTTC. Combining the CDR3 with reference TRBV5-4 and TRBJ2-5 gives the whole variable domain ETGVTQSPTHLIKTRGQQVTLRCSSQSGHNTVSWYQQALGQGPQFIFQYYREEENGRGNFPPRFSGLQFPNYSSELNVNALELDDSALYLCASSLDQGASETQYFGPGTRLLVL.

The V call is TRBV30, the J call TRBJ1-2; 9 bases agree with TRBD1. V trimming: 5 bases; J trimming: 3 bases; junction bases outside the gene matches: 4. The CDR3 totals 13 residues. CDR1 GTSNPN and CDR2 SVGIG come from the germline V gene (reference sequence). The CDR3 region is CAWGDRGYYGYTF. CDR3 nucleotides: TGTGCCTGGGGCGACAGGGGGTACTATGGCTACACCTTC.

The V call is TRBV21-1, the J call TRBJ2-7; the DNA was not used to check the table's D call, TRBD2. TRBV21-1 is given as a pseudogene. This CDR3 contains 15 residues. The CDR3 sequence: CASSQTEPRSYEQYF. The CDR3 DNA is TGTGCCAGCAGCCAAACGGAGCCCCGCTCCTACGAGCAGTACTTC.

The chain is built from TRBV5-1 and TRBJ1-1; D unclear. The CDR3 has 14 amino acids. CDR1 is SGHRS, CDR2 YFSETQ, per germline. V lost 0 bases and J lost 3, with 9 bases in between. CDR3 amino acids: CASSLERGDTEAFF. CDR3 in DNA: TGCGCCAGCAGCTTGGAACGCGGAGACACTGAAGCTTTCTTT.

V gene TRBV11-2 combines with J gene TRBJ1-1; D may be TRBD1 (6 bases). This CDR3 spans 14 amino acids. Trimming stripped 5 bases from V and 3 bases from J, with 13 bases between. CDR1 and CDR2 from the germline V gene are SGHAT and FQNNGV. CDR3 residues: CASSPTGLDTEAFF. CDR3 in DNA: TGTGCCAGCAGCCCCACAGGGTTGGACACTGAAGCTTTCTTT.

The V and J genes are TRBV7-2 and TRBJ2-3; 8 bases agree with TRBD2. Germline CDR1 is SGHTA and CDR2 is FQGNSA. CDR3 length equals 15 residues. With V trimmed by 4 bases and J by 4 bases, 7 bases remained unmatched. In nucleotides, the CDR3 is TGTGCCAGCAGCTCTACGGGACTAGGAGCAGATACGCAGTATTTT. Translation gives CASSSTGLGADTQYF.

The V and J genes are TRBV11-1 and TRBJ1-1; 9 bases fit TRBD1. CDR1 is SGHAT and CDR2 is FQDESV in the germline V gene (reference sequence). V was clipped by 5 bases and J by 4 bases; unmatched bases: 5. The CDR3 totals 14 residues. The DNA of the CDR3 is TGTGCCAGCAGCCACAGGGGGCTGGCCACTGAAGCTTTCTTT. Protein: CASSHRGLATEAFF.

CDR3 amino acids: CASTINDLLYGYTF. CDR3 bases: TGTGCCAGCACCATCAACGACTTACTCTATGGCTACACCTTC. The J gene is TRBJ1-2, the V gene TRBV28; D ambiguous. Trimming pared 7 bases from V and 4 bases from J, leaving 16 bases between. Germline CDR1 reads MDHEN; CDR2 reads SYDVKM. The CDR3 is made up of 14 amino acids.

The chain carries TRBV30 and TRBJ1-4; tentative D call: TRBD1 (6 bases). Per germline, CDR1 GTSNPN and CDR2 SVGIG (reference sequence). This CDR3 has 14 amino acids. Trimming left V 0 bases short and J 8 bases short, with 13 bases between. The CDR3 spells CAWSVGAGVEKLFF. CDR3 bases: TGTGCCTGGAGTGTTGGAGCAGGGGTCGAAAAACTGTTTTTT.

V usage is TRBV2 and J usage is TRBJ2-5; 13 nucleotides align to TRBD2. This CDR3 spans 16 amino acids. Trimming took 5 bases from V and 5 from J; bases not matched to a gene: 8. Germline CDR1 reads SNHLY; CDR2 reads FYNNEI. CDR3 in DNA: TGTGCCAGCAGTTCCCCACTAGCGGGAGGGGGGGAGACCCAGTACTTC. Translating it yields CASSSPLAGGGETQYF. Together with reference TRBV2 and TRBJ2-5, the CDR3 gives the full variable domain: EPEVTQTPSHQVTQMGQEVILRCVPISNHLYFYWYRQILGQKVEFLVSFYNNEISEKSEIFDDQFSVERPDGSNFTLKIRSTKLEDSAMYFCASSSPLAGGGETQYFGPGTRLLVL.